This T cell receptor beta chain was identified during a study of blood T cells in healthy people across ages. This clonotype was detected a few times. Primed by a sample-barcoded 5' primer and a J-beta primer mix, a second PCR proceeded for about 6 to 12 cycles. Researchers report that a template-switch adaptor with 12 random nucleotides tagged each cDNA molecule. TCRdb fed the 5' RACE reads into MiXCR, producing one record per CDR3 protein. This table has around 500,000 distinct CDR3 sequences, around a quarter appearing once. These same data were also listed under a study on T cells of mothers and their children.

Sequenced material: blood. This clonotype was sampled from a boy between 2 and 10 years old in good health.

CDR3 in amino acids: CASSSEQETQYF. The DNA for the CDR3 is TGTGCCAGCAGCTCAGAGCAAGAGACCCAGTACTTC. The chain carries TRBV7-9 and TRBJ2-5; D is unclear. This CDR3 is built from 12 residues. V was trimmed by 4 bases and J by 2 bases, leaving 5 bases between them. Germline-derived CDR1 and CDR2 are SEHNR and FQNEAQ (reference sequence).